Below, 15 T cell receptor beta chains from the same sample are listed, as sequenced in a study of T cells in localized non-small cell lung cancer. Repertoires were generated with immunoSEQ multiplex PCR, while TCRdb's copy carries only in-frame clones and drops some. In the table there are 60,000 to 75,000 clones, roughly 79% of which are singletons. The source was PBMCs, collected before any cancer treatment. These receptor sequences come from a man aged 40 to 70 with stage II lung adenocarcinoma.

Details on this clone: A much bigger clone sits one base away, suggesting this may be a read error. The rearrangement joins TRBV19 to TRBJ1-5; 9 bases line up with TRBD1. Germline CDR1 LNHDA, CDR2 SQIVND (reference sequence). Losses at the gene ends were 3 bases for V and 11 bases for J; bases not matched to a gene: 11. This CDR3 has 15 residues. DNA for the CDR3: TGTGCCAGTAGTATCCACAGGGGGCGGGCCAGGGCCCAGCATTTT. It yields the protein CASSIHRGRARAQHF. Drawing the rest from reference TRBV19 and TRBJ1-5, the complete variable domain is DGGITQSPKYLFRKEGQNVTLSCEQNLNHDAMYWYRQDPGQGLRLIYYSQIVNDFQKGDIAEGYSVSREKKESFPLTVTSAQKNPTAFYLCASSIHRGRARAQHFGDGTRLSIL.

This clone was seen a handful of times. The V and J genes are TRBV2 and TRBJ1-5; 8 bases line up with TRBD1. Germline V gene data show CDR1 as SNHLY and CDR2 as FYNNEI. This CDR3 region has 16 residues. After removal of 5 bases from V and 1 base from J, the junction contained 7 bases not matched to a gene. The CDR3 nucleotides read TGTGCCAGCAGTCCCCCCCGGACAGGGAGCAATCAGCCCCAGCATTTT. Encoded protein: CASSPPRTGSNQPQHF.

J is TRBJ2-1 and V is TRBV7-2; D is possibly TRBD1 (5 bases). The CDR3 extends over 15 amino acids. Germline V gene sequence: CDR1 SGHTA, CDR2 FQGNSA. V gave up 5 bases and J gave up 0 bases, with 11 bases separating them. CDR3 residues: CASSQQASSYNEQFF. In DNA, the CDR3 is TGTGCCAGCAGCCAACAGGCGAGCTCCTACAATGAGCAGTTCTTC. The full variable domain, with the rest looked up from reference TRBV7-2 and TRBJ2-1, is GAGVSQSPSNKVTEKGKDVELRCDPISGHTALYWYRQSLGQGLEFLIYFQGNSAPDKSGLPSDRFSAERTGGSVSTLTIQRTQQEDSAVYLCASSQQASSYNEQFFGPGTRLTVL.

The chain employs TRBV6-5 and TRBJ1-4, with TRBD1 matching over 9 bases. The CDR3 covers 14 residues. The trim removed 3 bases at V and 11 bases at J, leaving 7 bases unmatched. Germline V gives CDR1 MNHEY, CDR2 SVGAGI. The CDR3 DNA follows: TGTGCCAGCAGTTATGGGGGACAGGGAAGGAAACTGTTTTTT. Translating gives CASSYGGQGRKLFF.

The rearrangement uses TRBV2 and TRBJ1-4; possible D gene TRBD1, 6 bases. The CDR3 has 13 amino acids. Germline lookup yields CDR1 SNHLY and CDR2 FYNNEI. Trimming removed 8 bases from V and 12 bases from J, with 19 bases in between. The CDR3 DNA reads as TGTGCCAGCGGGGGGGACACGGAAAGACAACTGTTTTTT. It is translated as CASGGDTERQLFF.

This chain links TRBV5-5 with TRBJ1-2; TRBD1 agrees at 9 bases. Unmatched junction bases numbered 6, after V lost 4 bases and J lost 2 bases. There are 15 residues in the CDR3. From germline, CDR1 is SGHKS and CDR2 YYEKEE (reference sequence). Written as DNA, the CDR3 is TGTGCCAGCAGCCCATCCGGGACAGGGAACTATGGCTACACCTTC. Its protein is CASSPSGTGNYGYTF. The whole variable domain, filled in from reference TRBV5-5 and TRBJ1-2, reads DAGVTQSPTHLIKTRGQQVTLRCSPISGHKSVSWYQQVLGQGPQFIFQYYEKEERGRGNFPDRFSARQFPNYSSELNVNALLLGDSALYLCASSPSGTGNYGYTFGSGTRLTVV.

The gene calls are TRBV7-2 and TRBJ1-2, with unresolved D. The germline V gene encodes CDR1 SGHTA and CDR2 FQGNSA. CDR3 size: 16 residues. V shed 0 bases and J shed 3 bases, with 14 bases lying between them. CDR3 amino acids: CASSLAIGLTDYGYTF. CDR3 coding DNA: TGTGCCAGCAGCTTAGCGATAGGGCTAACTGACTATGGCTACACCTTC.

The chain is built from TRBV4-3 and TRBJ2-1; a weak D match, TRBD2 (5 bases). The length of the CDR3 is 13 residues. From germline, CDR1 is LGHNA and CDR2 YSLEER. V was shortened by 1 base and J by 9 bases, with 10 bases between the two germline ends. CDR3 protein: CASSQGEGSEQFF. CDR3 DNA sequence: TGCGCCAGCAGCCAAGGGGAAGGGAGTGAGCAGTTCTTC.

The chain links TRBV9 to TRBJ2-3; TRBD2 matches 8 bases. The V gene end was trimmed by 4 bases and the J gene end by 4 bases; junction bases not matched to a gene: 8. Germline CDR1 and CDR2: SGDLS and YYNGEE. The CDR3 is 15 amino acids. DNA for the CDR3: TGTGCCAGCAGCCCAAGACTAGCGAGGCCAGATACGCAGTATTTT. Protein sequence: CASSPRLARPDTQYF.

A word on this clone: A read error may account for a junction end that differs from germline. This chain connects TRBV2 to TRBJ2-5, with 8 nucleotides matching TRBD1. The V gene's germline CDR1 is SNHLY and CDR2 FYNNEI. CDR3 length equals 11 residues. The CDR3 sequence: CASSEWQGANF. CDR3 sequence (DNA): TGTGCCAGCAGTGAATGGCAGGGGGCGAACTTC.

CDR3 sequence (DNA): TGTGCCAGCAGTGAAGTCGATTTCGGGGGGCTCTACGAGCAGTTCTTC. This gives the protein CASSEVDFGGLYEQFF. V and J are TRBV6-1 and TRBJ2-1; perhaps TRBD2 as D (7 bases). Trimming cost V 1 base and J 10 bases, with 20 bases left between them. The CDR3 contains 16 residues. Germline CDR1 and CDR2: MNHNS and SASEGT.

The rearrangement joins TRBV19 to TRBJ1-5, with 7 bases aligning to TRBD1. The CDR3 is made up of 15 amino acids. The ends lost 7 bases at V and 3 bases at J; junction bases unmatched: 9. Per the germline V gene, CDR1 is LNHDA and CDR2 is SQIVND (reference sequence). The CDR3 DNA sequence: TGTGCCAGTAAAGAGACAGGGCAGTTCAATCAGCCCCAGCATTTT. Amino acids: CASKETGQFNQPQHF.

J is TRBJ2-7 and V is TRBV4-1, with TRBD2 identical over 9 bases. The CDR3 is made up of 16 amino acids. V gave up 0 bases and J gave up 4 bases; unmatched junction bases: 7. Germline V lookup: CDR1 MGHRA, CDR2 YSYEKL. The CDR3 sequence is CASSQDPSGNYYEQYF. DNA for the CDR3: TGCGCCAGCAGCCAAGATCCTAGCGGGAACTATTACGAGCAGTACTTC.

This clone was seen only a few times. This chain uses TRBV7-2 with TRBJ1-2, with D unresolved. The V gene's germline CDR1 is SGHTA and CDR2 FQGNSA. The V and J ends lost 1 base and 8 bases respectively, with 11 bases between them. The CDR3 has 13 residues. The CDR3 nucleotides are TGTGCCAGCAGCTTAGGACCTATCCTGGGCTACACCTTC. It codes for CASSLGPILGYTF.

This clone was found a few times. The chain carries TRBV19 and TRBJ1-5, with 7 bases aligning to TRBD1. This CDR3 spans 15 amino acids. With 4 bases clipped from V and 0 bases from J, the junction kept 3 bases outside the gene matches. Germline V gives CDR1 LNHDA, CDR2 SQIVND (reference sequence). The chain's CDR3 is CASSTTGSSNQPQHF. CDR3 bases: TGTGCCAGTAGTACGACAGGGAGTAGCAATCAGCCCCAGCATTTT. The full variable domain, completed using reference TRBV19 and TRBJ1-5, is DGGITQSPKYLFRKEGQNVTLSCEQNLNHDAMYWYRQDPGQGLRLIYYSQIVNDFQKGDIAEGYSVSREKKESFPLTVTSAQKNPTAFYLCASSTTGSSNQPQHFGDGTRLSIL.